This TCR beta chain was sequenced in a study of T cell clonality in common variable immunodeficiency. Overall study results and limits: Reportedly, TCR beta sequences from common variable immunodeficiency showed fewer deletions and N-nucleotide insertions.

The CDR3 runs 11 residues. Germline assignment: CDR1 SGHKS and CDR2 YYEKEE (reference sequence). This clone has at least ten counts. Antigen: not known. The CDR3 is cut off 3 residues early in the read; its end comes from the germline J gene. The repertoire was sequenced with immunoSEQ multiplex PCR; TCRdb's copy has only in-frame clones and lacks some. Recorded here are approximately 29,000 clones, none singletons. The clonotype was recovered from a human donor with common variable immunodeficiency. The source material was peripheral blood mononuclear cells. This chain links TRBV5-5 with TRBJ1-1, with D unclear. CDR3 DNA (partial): TGTGCCAGCAGCTTAGAGGTGCGG. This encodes CASSLEVR. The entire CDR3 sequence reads CASSLEVRAFF.